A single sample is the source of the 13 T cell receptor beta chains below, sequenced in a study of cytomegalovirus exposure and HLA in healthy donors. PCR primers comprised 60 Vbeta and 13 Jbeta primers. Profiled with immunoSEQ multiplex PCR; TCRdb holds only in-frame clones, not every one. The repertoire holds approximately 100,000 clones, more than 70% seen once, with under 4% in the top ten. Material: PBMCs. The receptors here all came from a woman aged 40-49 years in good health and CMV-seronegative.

CDR3 protein: CASRRLMGGEKLFF. CDR3 nucleotides: TGTGCCAGCAGGCGACTGATGGGAGGAGAAAAACTGTTTTTT. The gene calls are TRBV6-5 and TRBJ1-4; D not certain. There are 14 residues in the CDR3. With 6 bases removed from V and 8 bases from J, the gap between germline ends came to 16 bases. Germline V CDR1 and CDR2: MNHEY, SVGAGI.

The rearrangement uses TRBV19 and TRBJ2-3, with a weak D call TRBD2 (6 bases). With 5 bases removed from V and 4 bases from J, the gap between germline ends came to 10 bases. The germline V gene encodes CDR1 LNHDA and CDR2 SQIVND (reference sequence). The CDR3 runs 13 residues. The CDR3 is CASSWDSSDTQYF. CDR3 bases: TGTGCCAGTAGTTGGGACTCCTCAGATACGCAGTATTTT.

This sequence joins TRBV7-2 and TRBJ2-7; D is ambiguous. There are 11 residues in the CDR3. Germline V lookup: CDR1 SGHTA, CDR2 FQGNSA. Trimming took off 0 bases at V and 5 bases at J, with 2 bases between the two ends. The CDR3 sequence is CASSLANEQYF. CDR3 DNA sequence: TGTGCCAGCAGCTTAGCCAACGAGCAGTACTTC.

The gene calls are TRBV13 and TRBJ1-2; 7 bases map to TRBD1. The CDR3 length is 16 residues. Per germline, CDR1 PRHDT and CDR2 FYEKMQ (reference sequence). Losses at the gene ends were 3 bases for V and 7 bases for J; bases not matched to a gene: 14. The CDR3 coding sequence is TGTGCCAGCAGCTTCAAGGGGGCAGGCCTTGCGGGTGGCTACACCTTC. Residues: CASSFKGAGLAGGYTF.

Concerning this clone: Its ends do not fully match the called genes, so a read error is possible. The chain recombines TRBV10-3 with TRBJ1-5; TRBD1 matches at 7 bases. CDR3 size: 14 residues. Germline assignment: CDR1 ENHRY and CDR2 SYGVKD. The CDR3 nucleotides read TGTGCCATCAGTGATAGAACAGGGGATCAGCCCCAGAATTTT. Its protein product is CAISDRTGDQPQNF.

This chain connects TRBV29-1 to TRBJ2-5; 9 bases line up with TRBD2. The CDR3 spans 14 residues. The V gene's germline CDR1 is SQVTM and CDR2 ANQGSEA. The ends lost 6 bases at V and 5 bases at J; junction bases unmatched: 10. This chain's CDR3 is CSVGSGGTWETQYF. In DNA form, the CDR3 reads TGCAGCGTCGGGAGCGGGGGGACTTGGGAGACCCAGTACTTC.

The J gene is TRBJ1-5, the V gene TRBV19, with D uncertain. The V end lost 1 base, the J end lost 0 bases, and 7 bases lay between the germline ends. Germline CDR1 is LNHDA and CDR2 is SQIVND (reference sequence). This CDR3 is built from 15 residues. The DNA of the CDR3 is TGTGCCAGTAGTATAGGACAAAATAGCAATCAGCCCCAGCATTTT. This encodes CASSIGQNSNQPQHF.

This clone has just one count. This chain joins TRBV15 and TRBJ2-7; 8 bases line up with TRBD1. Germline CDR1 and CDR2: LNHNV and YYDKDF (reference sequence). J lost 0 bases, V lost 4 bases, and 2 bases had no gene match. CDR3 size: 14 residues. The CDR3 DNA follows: TGTGCCACCAGCACGGACAGGGTCTCCTACGAGCAGTACTTC. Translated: CATSTDRVSYEQYF.

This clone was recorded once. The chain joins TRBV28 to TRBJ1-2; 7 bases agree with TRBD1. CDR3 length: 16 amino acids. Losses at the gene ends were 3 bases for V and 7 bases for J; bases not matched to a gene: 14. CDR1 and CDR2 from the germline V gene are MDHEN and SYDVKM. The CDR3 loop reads CASSLSRQGVLLGYTF. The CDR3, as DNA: TGTGCCAGCAGTTTGTCCCGACAGGGTGTTTTACTTGGCTACACCTTC.

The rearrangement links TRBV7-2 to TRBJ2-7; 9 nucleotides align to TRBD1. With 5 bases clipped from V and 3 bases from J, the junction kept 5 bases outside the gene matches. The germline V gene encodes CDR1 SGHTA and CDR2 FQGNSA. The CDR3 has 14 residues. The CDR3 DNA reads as TGTGCCAGCAGCCTTGCGACAGGGGGCTACGAGCAGTACTTC. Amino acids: CASSLATGGYEQYF.

CDR3 nucleotides: TGTGCCAGCAGCCTCACCGGGACAGGGTTACAGTCACCCCTCCACTTT. It specifies CASSLTGTGLQSPLHF. This chain links TRBV7-3 with TRBJ1-6; 9 bases match TRBD1. J lost 10 bases, V lost 5 bases, and 12 bases had no gene match. Germline V gene lookup returns CDR1 SGHTA and CDR2 FQGTGA. This CDR3 contains 16 residues.

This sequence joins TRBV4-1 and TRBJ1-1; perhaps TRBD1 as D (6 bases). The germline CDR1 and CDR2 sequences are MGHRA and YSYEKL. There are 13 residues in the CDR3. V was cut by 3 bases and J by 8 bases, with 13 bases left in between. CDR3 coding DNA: TGCGCCAGCAGCCAGTTAAGCAGGGGAGAAGCTTTCTTT. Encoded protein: CASSQLSRGEAFF.

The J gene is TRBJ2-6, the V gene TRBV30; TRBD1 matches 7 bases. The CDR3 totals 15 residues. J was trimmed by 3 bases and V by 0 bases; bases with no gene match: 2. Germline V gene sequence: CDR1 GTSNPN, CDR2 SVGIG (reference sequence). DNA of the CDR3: TGTGCCTGGAGTGTACAGGGGCTTGGGGCCAACGTCCTGACTTTC. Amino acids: CAWSVQGLGANVLTF.